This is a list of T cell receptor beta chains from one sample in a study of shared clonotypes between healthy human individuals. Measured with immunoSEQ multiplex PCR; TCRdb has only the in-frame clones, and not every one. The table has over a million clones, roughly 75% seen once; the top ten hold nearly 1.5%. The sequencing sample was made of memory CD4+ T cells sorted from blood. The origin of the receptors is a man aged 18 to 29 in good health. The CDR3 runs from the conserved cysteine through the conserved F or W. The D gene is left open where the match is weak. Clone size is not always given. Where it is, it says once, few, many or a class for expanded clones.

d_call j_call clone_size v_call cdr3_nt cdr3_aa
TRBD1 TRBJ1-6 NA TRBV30 TGTGCCTGGACACGTTACAGGGGTTGGAGGTCACCCCTCCACTTT CAWTRYRGWRSPLHF
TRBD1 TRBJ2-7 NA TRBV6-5 TGTGCCAGCAGCGATCCGGGACAGGGGGCGTACGAGCAGTACTTC CASSDPGQGAYEQYF
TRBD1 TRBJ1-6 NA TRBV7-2 TGTGCCAGCAGCTCCCGACAGGGGCCACCCCTCCACTTT CASSSRQGPPLHF
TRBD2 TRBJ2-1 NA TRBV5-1 TGCGCCAGCAGCATACTGAGCGGGAGCTACAATGAGCAGTTCTTC CASSILSGSYNEQFF
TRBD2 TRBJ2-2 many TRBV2 TGTGCCAGCAGGTTAACTAGCGGGAGCCCCGGGGAGCTGTTTTTT CASRLTSGSPGELFF
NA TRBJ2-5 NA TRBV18 TGTGCCAGCTCGCCTAACAGGGGAGGGGAGACCCAGTACTTC CASSPNRGGETQYF
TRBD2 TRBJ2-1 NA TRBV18 TGTGCCAGCTCACCACCGGCTAGCGGGAATGAGCAGTTCTTC CASSPPASGNEQFF
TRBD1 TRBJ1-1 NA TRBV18 TGTGCCAGCCTGGGACAGCCCCCTGAAGCTTTCTTT CASLGQPPEAFF
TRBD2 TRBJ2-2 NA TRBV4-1 TGCGCCAGCAGCCAAGATTCTAGCGGGAGCCCGGCCGGGGAGCTGTTTTTT CASSQDSSGSPAGELFF
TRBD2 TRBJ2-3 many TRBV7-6 TGTGCCAGCAGCTTTCCCTCCTCCCCTGGACTAGCGGGAGGATCCACAGATACGCAGTATTTT CASSFPSSPGLAGGSTDTQYF
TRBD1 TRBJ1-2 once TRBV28 TGTGCCAGCAGGGCGGGACAGAACTATGGCTACACCTTC CASRAGQNYGYTF
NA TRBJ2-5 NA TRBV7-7 TGTGCTAGCAGCTTAAAGTCCGAAGAGACCCAGTACTTC CASSLKSEETQYF
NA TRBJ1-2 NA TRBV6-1 TGTGCCAGCAGTGAAAGGGCAGCTATTACCTACTATGGCTACACCTTC CASSERAAITYYGYTF
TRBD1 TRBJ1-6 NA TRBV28 TGTGCCAGCAGTTCGCCGGGACAGGGAGGATCACCCCTCCACTTT CASSSPGQGGSPLHF
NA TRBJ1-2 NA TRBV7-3 TGTGCCAGCAGCTTAGTCCAGGGAGGTGGTGGCTACACCTTC CASSLVQGGGGYTF
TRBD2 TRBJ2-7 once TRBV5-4 TGTGCCAGCAGCTTACTGGGGGGGAGTTCCTACGAGCAGTACTTC CASSLLGGSSYEQYF
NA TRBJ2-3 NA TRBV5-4 TGTGCCAGCAGCAGACCGAGCAGGGGAGGGACAGATACGCAGTATTTT CASSRPSRGGTDTQYF
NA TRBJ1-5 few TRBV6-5 TGTGCCAGCAGCCAGACATCCCGTCAGCCCCAGCATTTT CASSQTSRQPQHF
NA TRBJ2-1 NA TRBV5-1 TGCGCCAGCGCCGTATGGGCTAGCGACTCCTACAATGAGCAGTTCTTC CASAVWASDSYNEQFF
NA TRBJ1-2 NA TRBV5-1 TGCGCCAGCAGCTTGGATCCGAGGTATGGCTACACCTTC CASSLDPRYGYTF
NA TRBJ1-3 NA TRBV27 TGTGCCAGCTCAATGGGGGTAGGAGAAAACACCATATATTTT CASSMGVGENTIYF
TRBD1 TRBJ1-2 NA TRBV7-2 TGTGCCAGCAGCCCGACACAGGGGATCTATGGCTACACCTTC CASSPTQGIYGYTF
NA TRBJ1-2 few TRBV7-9 TGTGCCAGCAGCTTAGAACAGTACGGGCATGGCTACACCTTC CASSLEQYGHGYTF
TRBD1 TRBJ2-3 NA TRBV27 TGTGCCAGCAGTTCGGGGATCACAGGGGGCCGGACAGATACGCAGTATTTT CASSSGITGGRTDTQYF
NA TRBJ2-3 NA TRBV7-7 TGTGCTAGCAGCTTAGGCGGACCTAGCACAGATACGCAGTATTTT CASSLGGPSTDTQYF